The entry below describes one TCR beta chain. Antigen unknown. A much larger clone is a single base away; this may be a read error. Scientists amplified the TCR beta CDR3 regions from RNA transcripts. The first-round RT-PCR employed HTBI primers together with the Qiagen OneStep RT-PCR kit. A multiplex PCR was then performed as the second round. TCRdb reanalysed the multiplex PCR reads using MiXCR and keeps one entry per CDR3 protein. The sample has over 450,000 distinct CDR3 sequences; around 14% are singletons. Germline values: CDR1 KGHDR, CDR2 SFDVKD. CDR3 length equals 14 residues. The starting material, 10 ml of fresh peripheral blood, provided the PBMCs. This sample was taken from a study of Graves' ophthalmopathy and Graves' hyperthyroidism. Whole-study findings and limits: Ophthalmopathy progression prediction by the model yielded a sensitivity of 55% to 71% and a specificity of 72.22%.

What was sequenced was blood. The rearrangement links TRBV24-1 to TRBJ2-5; TRBD2 matches 8 bases. This sequence originates from a woman younger than 45 with Graves' ophthalmopathy. The CDR3: CVTSGSGGSETQYF. CDR3 DNA sequence: TGTGTCACCAGTGGATCGGGGGGGTCAGAGACCCAGTACTTC.